A single sample gave rise to the 2 T cell receptor beta chains below, sequenced in a study of blood T cell repertoires in COVID-19. Assay used: immunoSEQ multiplex PCR; TCRdb lists only in-frame clones, some missing. The sample records approximately 85,000 clones, roughly 86% being singletons. Sequencing used peripheral blood. Receptors were obtained from a woman older than 75 in a cohort sampled during active or convalescent COVID-19.

This clone was seen a single time. The chain has TRBV27 and TRBJ2-7; no clear D. The CDR3 has 11 amino acids. Germline CDR1 MNHEY, CDR2 SMNVEV (reference sequence). Deletions cut 6 bases from V and 3 bases from J, with 6 bases between. Written as DNA, the CDR3 is TGTGCCAGCAGCGACAACTACGAGCAGTACTTC. Translating gives CASSDNYEQYF.

The CDR3 here is CASSRTISVPGLAGPNEQFF. The DNA for the CDR3 is TGTGCCAGCAGCCGAACGATAAGCGTCCCGGGACTAGCGGGACCCAATGAGCAGTTCTTC. The gene calls are TRBV4-2 and TRBJ2-1; 13 bases line up with TRBD2. The CDR3 consists of 20 residues. Germline V gene sequence: CDR1 LGHNA, CDR2 YNFKEQ. The ends lost 4 bases at V and 6 bases at J; junction bases unmatched: 18.